These 19 T cell receptor beta chains came from one sample sequenced in a study of control samples from healthy donors and cancer patients (dated by TCRdb to 2018 to 2020). Libraries were built with the immunoSEQ multiplex PCR assay. TCRdb obtained this table from immuneACCESS and retained in-frame rearrangements with V and J assigned. These tables miss some clones; where compared with another copy, unresolved V genes account for less than half of the shortfall, and the remainder is unexplained. Counted in this sample were 35,000 to 55,000 clones; more than 75% of them appeared once. The ten largest clonotypes hold 10% to 13% of the sample. The sequenced sample was PBMCs. Source of these receptors: an older woman with lung cancer.

The V call is TRBV24-1, the J call TRBJ2-3; D unresolved. With 3 bases removed from V and 1 base from J, the gap between germline ends came to 13 bases. CDR1 and CDR2 from the germline V gene are KGHDR and SFDVKD. CDR3 length equals 16 residues. CDR3 sequence reads: CATSDGTRGGTDTQYF. The CDR3 DNA is TGTGCCACCAGTGATGGAACCCGAGGCGGCACAGATACGCAGTATTTT.

V gene TRBV7-3 combines with J gene TRBJ2-5; D ambiguous. The V gene's germline CDR1 is SGHTA and CDR2 FQGTGA. The V end was cut by 5 bases, the J end by 5 bases, with 12 bases between. The CDR3 runs 13 residues. The CDR3 DNA reads TGTGCCAGCAGCCGCGACACCACTGAGACCCAGTACTTC. Translation gives CASSRDTTETQYF. Full variable domain (outside the CDR3, taken from reference TRBV7-3 and TRBJ2-5): GAGVSQTPSNKVTEKGKYVELRCDPISGHTALYWYRQSLGQGPEFLIYFQGTGAADDSGLPNDRFFAVRPEGSVSTLKIQRTERGDSAVYLCASSRDTTETQYFGPGTRLLVL.

J is TRBJ1-2 and V is TRBV7-9; D not certain. Trimming took 6 bases from V and 0 from J, leaving 8 bases between them. The CDR3 runs 13 residues. Germline V gives CDR1 SEHNR, CDR2 FQNEAQ (reference sequence). CDR3 in DNA: TGTGCCAGCAGACACAGAGCTAACTATGGCTACACCTTC. Protein: CASRHRANYGYTF.

The CDR3, as DNA: TGTGCCATCAGTGAGTCTGGGACAGGGGGCGCCTCTAGATCACCCCTCCACTTT. The encoded protein is CAISESGTGGASRSPLHF. The chain carries TRBV10-3 and TRBJ1-6; TRBD1 matches 12 bases. The CDR3 consists of 18 residues. V gave up 0 bases and J gave up 10 bases; unmatched junction bases: 10. Germline-derived CDR1 and CDR2 are ENHRY and SYGVKD.

This clone has only a few counts. V is TRBV9 and J is TRBJ1-5; TRBD1 is a possible D gene (6 bases). This CDR3 comprises 13 residues. Germline lookup yields CDR1 SGDLS and CDR2 YYNGEE. The V and J ends lost 3 bases and 5 bases respectively, with 9 bases between them. The CDR3 DNA is TGTGCCAGCAGCGCGGGGGGGCATCAGCCCCAGCATTTT. Translation: CASSAGGHQPQHF. Variable domain in full (rest from reference TRBV9 and TRBJ1-5): DSGVTQTPKHLITATGQRVTLRCSPRSGDLSVYWYQQSLDQGLQFLIQYYNGEERAKGNILERFSAQQFPDLHSELNLSSLELGDSALYFCASSAGGHQPQHFGDGTRLSIL.

This chain uses TRBV25-1 with TRBJ1-4; D is ambiguous. CDR1 and CDR2 from the germline V gene are MGHDK and SYGVNS. This CDR3 has 15 amino acids. Trimming shortened V by 2 bases and J by 8 bases, and 15 bases separated the two germline ends. In nucleotides, the CDR3 is TGTGCCAGCAGTGAAGTACGTCTTGGGAAAGAAAAACTGTTTTTT. This encodes CASSEVRLGKEKLFF.

This chain connects TRBV24-1 to TRBJ2-3; D perhaps matches TRBD2 (5 bases). Trimming pared 5 bases from V and 9 bases from J, leaving 11 bases between. This CDR3 is 12 amino acids long. The germline V gene encodes CDR1 KGHDR and CDR2 SFDVKD. The CDR3 loop reads CATSVSDSTQYF. CDR3 nucleotide sequence: TGTGCCACCAGTGTATCGGACTCGACGCAGTATTTT.

The chain joins TRBV19 to TRBJ1-2; 7 nucleotides agree with TRBD1. Per the germline V gene, CDR1 is LNHDA and CDR2 is SQIVND (reference sequence). The V and J ends lost 0 bases and 4 bases, in that order; junction bases with no gene match: 14. This CDR3 has 18 amino acids. CDR3 in DNA: TGTGCCAGTAGTATAGATCTCGGGACAGCGTTATCTTTCTATGGCTACACCTTC. Amino acids: CASSIDLGTALSFYGYTF.

The chain links TRBV6-6 to TRBJ2-3; 9 bases line up with TRBD2. The CDR3 runs to 16 residues. Germline CDR1 reads MNHNY; CDR2 reads SVGAGI (reference sequence). Trimming removed 2 bases from V and 4 bases from J; junction bases left unmatched: 7. The CDR3 sequence is CASSYSAGGEADTQYF. The CDR3 DNA reads TGTGCCAGCAGTTACAGCGCGGGAGGGGAGGCAGATACGCAGTATTTT.

This clone was seen once. This chain connects TRBV5-4 to TRBJ1-6; 7 nucleotides line up with TRBD1. Germline lookup yields CDR1 SGHNT and CDR2 YYREEE (reference sequence). V dropped 4 bases and J dropped 9; count of bases not matched to a gene: 7. The CDR3 runs to 14 residues. The CDR3: CASSITGEGSPLHF. CDR3 coding DNA: TGTGCCAGCAGCATAACAGGGGAGGGTTCACCCCTCCACTTT.

V usage is TRBV9 and J usage is TRBJ1-2, with 8 bases fitting TRBD1. The CDR3 is made up of 13 amino acids. The V segment lost 4 bases and the J segment 8 bases; nucleotides outside the gene matches: 7. Germline V gene sequence: CDR1 SGDLS, CDR2 YYNGEE. CDR3 sequence: CASSPQTGVGYTF. The DNA of the CDR3 is TGTGCCAGCAGCCCCCAGACAGGGGTGGGCTACACCTTC.

Relative to its sample, this clone is medium-sized (0.01 to 0.1%). The rearrangement uses TRBV19 and TRBJ1-1, with D possibly being TRBD1 (5 bases). Germline-derived CDR1 and CDR2 are LNHDA and SQIVND (reference sequence). Trimming took off 5 bases at V and 1 base at J, with 17 bases between the two ends. The CDR3 runs to 16 residues. The CDR3 nucleotides are TGTGCCAGTAGTTCGATACTTGCGACAGAGAACACTGAAGCTTTCTTT. Its protein is CASSSILATENTEAFF.

This clone appeared a few times. V gene TRBV4-1 combines with J gene TRBJ1-4; D is possibly TRBD1 (6 bases). Germline lookup yields CDR1 MGHRA and CDR2 YSYEKL. The CDR3 length is 16 residues. Trimming removed 4 bases from V and 3 bases from J, with 15 bases in between. The CDR3 loop is CASSPERGQPNEKLFF. In DNA, the CDR3 is TGCGCCAGCAGCCCAGAACGGGGACAACCTAATGAAAAACTGTTTTTT.

The sample holds one count of this clone. The V call is TRBV27, the J call TRBJ1-1; D unresolved. The CDR3 has 11 residues. Trimming left V 8 bases short and J 4 bases short, with 8 bases between. Germline-derived CDR1 and CDR2 are MNHEY and SMNVEV (reference sequence). CDR3 bases: TGTGCCAGCGGATACGGCACTGAAGCTTTCTTT. Protein: CASGYGTEAFF.

The V gene is TRBV3-1 (or the pseudogene TRBV3-2), the J gene TRBJ2-1; no reliable D call. This CDR3 comprises 11 residues. The V gene lost 7 bases and the J gene lost 5 bases, with 6 bases spanning the gap. CDR1 and CDR2 (germline): LGHDT, YNNKEL (reference sequence). The CDR3 here is CASIPHNEQFF. CDR3 in DNA: TGTGCCAGCATCCCTCACAATGAGCAGTTCTTC.

This clone was observed once. The J gene is TRBJ1-5, the V gene TRBV6-5; D uncertain. The V gene lost 6 bases and the J gene lost 3 bases, with 12 bases spanning the gap. Germline CDR1 is MNHEY and CDR2 is SVGAGI. The CDR3 sequence is 14 residues long. Here the CDR3 reads CASSPDNANQPQHF. As DNA, the CDR3 is TGTGCCAGCAGCCCAGACAACGCCAATCAGCCCCAGCATTTT.

In its sample, this clone was seen once. CDR3 sequence reads: CASSHGVSEAFF. In DNA, the CDR3 is TGTGCCAGCAGCCATGGGGTGTCTGAAGCTTTCTTT. The chain carries TRBV4-2 and TRBJ1-1; D gene unclear. This CDR3 has 12 residues. Between the trimmed V and J ends, which lost 3 bases and 6 bases, there was a span of 8 bases. Germline CDR1 reads LGHNA; CDR2 reads YNFKEQ.

For this clone: One end of the junction is discordant with germline, which a read error may explain. This chain joins TRBV29-1 and TRBJ1-1; D not certain. The CDR3 sequence is 12 residues long. Germline lookup yields CDR1 SQVTM and CDR2 ANQGSEA. DNA of the CDR3: TGCAGCGTTCAAGAGACCCAGACTGAAGCTTTCTTT. Protein product: CSVQETQTEAFF.

V and J are TRBV5-5 and TRBJ2-3, with 8 bases matching TRBD2. CDR3 length equals 16 residues. V gave up 4 bases and J gave up 0 bases; unmatched junction bases: 7. Germline assignment: CDR1 SGHKS and CDR2 YYEKEE (reference sequence). CDR3 in DNA: TGTGCCAGCAGCCCGCATACTAGCGGTAGCACAGATACGCAGTATTTT. As protein: CASSPHTSGSTDTQYF.